This section outlines one TCR beta chain sequence together with its context. Its specificity is unknown. The data stem from a study of cytomegalovirus exposure and HLA in healthy donors. Looking at the study overall: In a later analysis, the approximately 110 validation repertoires were reported to have used the same platform as the roughly 730 first-cohort repertoires. Study-wide results and limits: It was reported that the classifier diagnosed cytomegalovirus status with high specificity and sensitivity in both the original and validation cohorts. Specificity for CMV antigens was confirmed in vitro for three of the CMV-associated chains.

Separate from the approximately 720-subject first cohort, the approximately 120-subject validation cohort was the one that the donors belonged to. The method was immunoSEQ multiplex PCR; TCRdb's version includes in-frame clones alone and lacks a portion of them. The data show about 43,000 clones, about 94% seen once. This TCR was recovered from a man younger than 35 in good health and CMV-seronegative. The sample comprised PBMCs.

The DNA of the CDR3 is TGTGCCAGCAGCTTGAGGGACAGTAACATGAATTGGGATGAGCAGTTCTTC. Amino acid sequence: CASSLRDSNMNWDEQFF. The chain uses TRBV5-5 and TRBJ2-1; 7 bases are shared with TRBD1. The CDR3 extends over 17 amino acids. Germline CDR1 reads SGHKS; CDR2 reads YYEKEE (reference sequence). After removal of 1 base from V and 8 bases from J, the junction contained 15 bases not matched to a gene.